The subject of this entry is one TCR beta chain. This specimen comes from a study of cytomegalovirus exposure and HLA in healthy donors. The CDR3 is made up of 14 amino acids. V gave up 2 bases and J gave up 4 bases, with 11 bases separating them. CDR1 and CDR2 (germline): MNHEY, SVGAGI. The assay was immunoSEQ multiplex PCR, and TCRdb's table has in-frame clones only and misses some. The sample yields tens of thousands of clones, 80% to 85% seen once. The clonotype originates from a woman aged 18-29 years in good health and CMV-seropositive. This rearrangement joins TRBV6-5 to TRBJ2-5; possibly TRBD2 for D (6 bases). The sample comprised PBMCs. CDR3 in amino acids: CASSYGGEVETQYF. The CDR3 coding sequence is TGTGCCAGCAGTTACGGTGGGGAGGTAGAGACCCAGTACTTC.